This T cell receptor (beta chain) was profiled in a study of control samples from healthy donors and cancer patients. In germline, CDR1 is SGHRS, CDR2 YFSETQ. The J segment lost 8 bases and the V segment lost 4 bases, leaving 5 bases of the junction unmatched. This CDR3 is 12 amino acids long. TCRdb's copy holds only in-frame clones and misses some; the assay was immunoSEQ multiplex PCR. The repertoire consists of approximately 190,000 clones, with 91% occurring once and the leading ten covering around 1.9%. The sequence was obtained from a man aged 30-40 years in good health. Sequencing was performed on blood. The chain combines TRBV5-1 with TRBJ1-2, with TRBD1 identical over 7 bases. DNA for the CDR3: TGCGCCAGCAGCCCGGACAGGTCCGGCTACACCTTC. This gives the protein CASSPDRSGYTF.